This TCR beta chain was recorded in a study of cytomegalovirus exposure and HLA in healthy donors. Turning to the study itself: There were 85 million or so unique TCRs (from HLA-typed donors) in an early data release.

The study's findings and limits: A later analysis linked 15,000 to 20,000 TCR beta sequences to HLA alleles at 0.05 false discovery rate. Using the classifier, cytomegalovirus status was reportedly diagnosed with high specificity and sensitivity. A later analysis showed TCR association rates differing by HLA locus, peaking at DRB1 and lowest at HLA-C.

CDR1 and CDR2 from the germline V gene are SGDLS and YYNGEE. This CDR3 contains 13 residues. Trimming stripped 3 bases from V and 5 bases from J, with 11 bases between. On this clone itself: As yet, its antigen is unknown.

This PCR relied on a set of 60 Vbeta primers and 13 Jbeta primers. TCRdb's copy holds only in-frame clones and misses some; the assay was immunoSEQ multiplex PCR. This sample contains around 60,000 clones. This chain links TRBV9 with TRBJ1-2; TRBD1 is a possible D gene (5 bases). This receptor was taken from a man aged 25-40 years in good health and CMV-seropositive. Specimen: PBMCs. CDR3 sequence reads: CASSGKAGYGYTF. CDR3 nucleotide sequence: TGTGCCAGCAGCGGAAAGGCAGGGTATGGCTACACCTTC.